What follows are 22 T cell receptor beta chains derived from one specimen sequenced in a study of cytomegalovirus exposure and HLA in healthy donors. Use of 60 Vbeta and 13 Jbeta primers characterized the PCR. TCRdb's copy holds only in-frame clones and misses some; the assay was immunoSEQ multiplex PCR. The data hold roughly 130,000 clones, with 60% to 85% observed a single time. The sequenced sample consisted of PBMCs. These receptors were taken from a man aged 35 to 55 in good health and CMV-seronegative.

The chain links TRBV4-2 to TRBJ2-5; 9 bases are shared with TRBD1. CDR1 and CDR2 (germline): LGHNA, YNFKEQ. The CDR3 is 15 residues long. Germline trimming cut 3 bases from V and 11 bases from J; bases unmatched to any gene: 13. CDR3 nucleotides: TGTGCCAGCAGCCACGCAACGGGACAGGGCTTTGAGCAGTACTTC. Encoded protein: CASSHATGQGFEQYF.

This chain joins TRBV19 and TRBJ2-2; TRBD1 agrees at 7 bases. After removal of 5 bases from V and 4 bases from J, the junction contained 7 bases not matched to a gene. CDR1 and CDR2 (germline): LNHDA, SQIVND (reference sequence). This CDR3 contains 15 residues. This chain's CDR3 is CASSVFTGVTGELFF. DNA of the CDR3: TGTGCCAGTAGTGTCTTTACAGGGGTCACCGGGGAGCTGTTTTTT.

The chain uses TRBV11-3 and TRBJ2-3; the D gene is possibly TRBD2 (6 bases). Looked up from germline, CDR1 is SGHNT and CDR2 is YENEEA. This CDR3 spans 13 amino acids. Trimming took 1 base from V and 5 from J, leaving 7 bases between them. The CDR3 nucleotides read TGTGCCAGCAGCTTAGTCGGGGGAGATACGCAGTATTTT. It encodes CASSLVGGDTQYF.

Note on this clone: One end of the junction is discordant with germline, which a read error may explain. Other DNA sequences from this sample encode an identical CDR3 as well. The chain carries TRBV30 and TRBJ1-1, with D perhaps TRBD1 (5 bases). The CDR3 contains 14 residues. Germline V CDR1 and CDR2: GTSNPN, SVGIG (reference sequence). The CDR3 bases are TGTGCCTGGGTAGCCCTGGGGGGGAACACTGAGGCTTTCTTT. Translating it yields CAWVALGGNTEAFF.

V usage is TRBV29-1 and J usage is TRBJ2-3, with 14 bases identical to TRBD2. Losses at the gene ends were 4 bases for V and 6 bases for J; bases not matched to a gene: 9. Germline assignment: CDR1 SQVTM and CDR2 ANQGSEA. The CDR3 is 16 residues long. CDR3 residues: CSVGTSGRSAADTQYF. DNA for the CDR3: TGCAGCGTTGGGACTAGCGGGAGGTCTGCGGCGGATACGCAGTATTTT.

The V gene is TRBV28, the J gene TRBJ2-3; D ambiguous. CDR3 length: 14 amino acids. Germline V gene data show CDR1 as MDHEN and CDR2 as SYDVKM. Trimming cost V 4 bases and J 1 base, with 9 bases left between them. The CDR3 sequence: CASSSSGRTDTQYF. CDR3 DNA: TGTGCCAGCAGTTCCTCCGGTCGCACAGATACGCAGTATTTT.

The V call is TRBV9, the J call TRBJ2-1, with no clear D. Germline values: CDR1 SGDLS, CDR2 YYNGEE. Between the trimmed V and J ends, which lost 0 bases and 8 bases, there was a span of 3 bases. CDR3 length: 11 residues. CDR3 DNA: TGTGCCAGCAGCGTAGACTATGAGCAGTTCTTC. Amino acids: CASSVDYEQFF.

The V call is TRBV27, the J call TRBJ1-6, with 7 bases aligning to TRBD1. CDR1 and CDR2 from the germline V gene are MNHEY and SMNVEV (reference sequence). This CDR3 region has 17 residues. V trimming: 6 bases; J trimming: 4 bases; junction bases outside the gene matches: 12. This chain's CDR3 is CASRGQVLGIYNSPLHF. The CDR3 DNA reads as TGTGCCAGCAGAGGACAGGTATTGGGAATATATAATTCACCCCTCCACTTT.

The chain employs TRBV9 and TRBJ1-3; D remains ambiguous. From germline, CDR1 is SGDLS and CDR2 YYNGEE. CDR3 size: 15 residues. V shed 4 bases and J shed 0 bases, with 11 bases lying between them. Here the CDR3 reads CASSLDGDSGNTIYF. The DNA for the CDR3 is TGTGCCAGCAGCCTAGACGGAGACTCTGGAAACACCATATATTTT.

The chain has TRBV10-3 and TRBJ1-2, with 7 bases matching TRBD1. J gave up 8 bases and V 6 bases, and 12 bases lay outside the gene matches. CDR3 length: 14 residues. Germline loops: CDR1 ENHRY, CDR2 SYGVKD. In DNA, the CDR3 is TGTGCCATCAGCGCCGGGACAGATTCCGGAGGCTACACCTTC. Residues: CAISAGTDSGGYTF.

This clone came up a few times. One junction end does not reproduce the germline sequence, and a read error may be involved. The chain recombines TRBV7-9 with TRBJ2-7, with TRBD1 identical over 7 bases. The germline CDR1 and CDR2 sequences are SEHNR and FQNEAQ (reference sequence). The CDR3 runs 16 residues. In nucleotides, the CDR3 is TGTTCCAGCAGCCCACCAGGACAGGTCAGCTCCTACGAGCAGTACTTC. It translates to CSSSPPGQVSSYEQYF.

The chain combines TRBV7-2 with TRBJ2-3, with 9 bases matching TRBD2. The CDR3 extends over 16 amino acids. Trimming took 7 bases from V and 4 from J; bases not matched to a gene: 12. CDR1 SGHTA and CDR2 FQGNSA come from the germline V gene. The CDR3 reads CASNLRLAAGADTQYF. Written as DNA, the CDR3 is TGTGCCAGCAACTTGAGACTAGCGGCGGGGGCAGATACGCAGTATTTT.

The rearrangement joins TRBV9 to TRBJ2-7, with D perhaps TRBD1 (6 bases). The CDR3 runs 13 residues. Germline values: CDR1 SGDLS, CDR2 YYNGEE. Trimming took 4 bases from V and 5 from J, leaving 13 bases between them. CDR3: CASSLYSGDEQYF. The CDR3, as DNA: TGTGCCAGCAGCCTTTATTCAGGGGACGAGCAGTACTTC.

The CDR3: CSVVGQGLGTEAFF. DNA of the CDR3: TGCAGCGTTGTAGGACAGGGACTGGGAACTGAAGCTTTCTTT. The chain recombines TRBV29-1 with TRBJ1-1, with 8 positions matching TRBD1. The CDR3 totals 14 residues. Unmatched junction bases numbered 9, after V lost 4 bases and J lost 5 bases. Germline CDR1 and CDR2: SQVTM and ANQGSEA.

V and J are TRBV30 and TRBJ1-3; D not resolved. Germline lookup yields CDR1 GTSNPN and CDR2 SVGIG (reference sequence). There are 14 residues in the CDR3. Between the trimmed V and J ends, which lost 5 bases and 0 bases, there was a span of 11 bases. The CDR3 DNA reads TGTGCCTGGGAGGGAGAGCTCTCTGGAAACACCATATATTTT. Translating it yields CAWEGELSGNTIYF.

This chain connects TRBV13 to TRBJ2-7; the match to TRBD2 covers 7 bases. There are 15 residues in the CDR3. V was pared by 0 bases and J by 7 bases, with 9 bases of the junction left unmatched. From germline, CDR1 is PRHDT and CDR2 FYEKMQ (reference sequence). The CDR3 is CASSLGGGDLREQYF. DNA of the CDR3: TGTGCCAGCAGCTTAGGGGGAGGGGATCTCCGTGAGCAGTACTTC.

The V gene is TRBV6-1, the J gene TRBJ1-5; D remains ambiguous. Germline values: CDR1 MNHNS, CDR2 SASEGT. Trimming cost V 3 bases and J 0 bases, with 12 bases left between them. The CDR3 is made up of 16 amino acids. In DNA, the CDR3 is TGTGCCAGCAGTGAGAGCCCATTGAGTAGCAATCAGCCCCAGCATTTT. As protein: CASSESPLSSNQPQHF.

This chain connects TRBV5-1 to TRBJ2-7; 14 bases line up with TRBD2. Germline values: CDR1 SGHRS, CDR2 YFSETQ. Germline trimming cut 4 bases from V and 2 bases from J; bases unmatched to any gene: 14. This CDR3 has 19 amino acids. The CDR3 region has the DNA TGCGCCAGCAGCCGCACTCCGCCGGGACTAGCGGGAGCTCCCTACGAGCAGTACTTC. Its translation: CASSRTPPGLAGAPYEQYF. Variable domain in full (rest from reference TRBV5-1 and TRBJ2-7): KAGVTQTPRYLIKTRGQQVTLSCSPISGHRSVSWYQQTPGQGLQFLFEYFSETQRNKGNFPGRFSGRQFSNSRSEMNVSTLELGDSALYLCASSRTPPGLAGAPYEQYFGPGTRLTVT.

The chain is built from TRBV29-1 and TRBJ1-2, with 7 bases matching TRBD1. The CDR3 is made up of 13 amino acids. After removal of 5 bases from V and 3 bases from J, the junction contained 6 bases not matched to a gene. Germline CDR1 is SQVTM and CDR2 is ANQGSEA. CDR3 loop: CSVIDGTDYGYTF. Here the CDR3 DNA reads TGCAGCGTTATCGACGGGACAGACTATGGCTACACCTTC.

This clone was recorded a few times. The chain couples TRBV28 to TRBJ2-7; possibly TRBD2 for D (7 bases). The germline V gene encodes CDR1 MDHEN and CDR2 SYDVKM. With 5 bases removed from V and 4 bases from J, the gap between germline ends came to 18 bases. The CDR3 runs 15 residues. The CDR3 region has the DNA TGTGCCAGCAGTCCCCTCGCGGGGGCAATGTACGAGCAGTACTTC. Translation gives CASSPLAGAMYEQYF.

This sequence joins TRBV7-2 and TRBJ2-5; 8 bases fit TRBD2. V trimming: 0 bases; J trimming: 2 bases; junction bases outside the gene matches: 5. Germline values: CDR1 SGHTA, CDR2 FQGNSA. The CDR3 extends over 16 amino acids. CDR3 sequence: CASSLAGGAGQETQYF. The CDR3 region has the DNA TGTGCCAGCAGCTTAGCCGGGGGGGCGGGACAAGAGACCCAGTACTTC.

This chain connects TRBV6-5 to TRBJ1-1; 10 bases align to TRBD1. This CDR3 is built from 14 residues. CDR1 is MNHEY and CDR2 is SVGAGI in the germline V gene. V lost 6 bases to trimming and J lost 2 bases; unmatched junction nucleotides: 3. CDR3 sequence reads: CASRTGGYNTEAFF. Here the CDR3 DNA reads TGTGCCAGCAGGACAGGGGGCTACAACACTGAAGCTTTCTTT.